This entry lists 23 T cell receptor beta chains sequenced from one sample in a study of blood T cell repertoires in COVID-19. Sequenced by immunoSEQ multiplex PCR; TCRdb stores in-frame clones only, minus some. The sample contains approximately 300,000 clones, roughly 87% of which appear only once. Input material: peripheral blood. The receptor set was obtained from a man younger than 30 with active or convalescent COVID-19.

This chain joins TRBV7-7 and TRBJ2-2; D ambiguous. The CDR3 runs 13 residues. The ends were cut back, 2 bases at V and 5 bases at J, with 6 bases in the middle. In germline, CDR1 is SSHAT, CDR2 FNYEAQ (reference sequence). CDR3 nucleotides: TGTGCCAGCAGCTTAACTCGTACCGGGGAGCTGTTTTTT. It specifies CASSLTRTGELFF.

This clone turned up a few times. The chain couples TRBV13 to TRBJ2-1; D ambiguous. V was pared by 0 bases and J by 9 bases, with 12 bases between. The CDR3 is made up of 14 amino acids. The germline V gene has CDR1 PRHDT and CDR2 FYEKMQ (reference sequence). The CDR3 nucleotides are TGTGCCAGCAGCTTAGGTCTAGGATTGGGTGAGCAGTTCTTC. Translated, it gives CASSLGLGLGEQFF.

The chain couples TRBV5-6 to TRBJ1-1; no firm D call. Per germline, CDR1 SGHDT and CDR2 YYEEEE. V lost 4 bases and J lost 5, with 15 bases in between. This CDR3 is 14 amino acids long. This chain's CDR3 is CASSLAVSWTEAFF. The CDR3 DNA reads as TGTGCCAGCAGCCTAGCCGTCAGTTGGACTGAAGCTTTCTTT.

The chain recombines TRBV5-1 with TRBJ1-6; 8 positions agree with TRBD1. The length of the CDR3 is 14 residues. CDR1 and CDR2 (germline): SGHRS, YFSETQ. V lost 5 bases to trimming and J lost 8 bases; unmatched junction nucleotides: 6. CDR3 in amino acids: CASSTDREDSPLHF. In DNA, the CDR3 is TGCGCCAGCAGTACGGACAGGGAGGATTCACCCCTCCACTTT.

This chain uses TRBV28 with TRBJ1-2, with 8 positions matching TRBD1. The germline V gene has CDR1 MDHEN and CDR2 SYDVKM. Germline trimming cut 6 bases from V and 5 bases from J; bases unmatched to any gene: 5. There are 13 residues in the CDR3. CDR3 coding DNA: TGTGCCAGCAGCCGACAGGGGCCTTATGGCTACACCTTC. This translates into CASSRQGPYGYTF.

V and J are TRBV5-1 and TRBJ2-2, with TRBD1 matching 7 bases. Trimming cost V 4 bases and J 0 bases; bases outside gene matches: 6. This CDR3 spans 16 amino acids. Germline V lookup: CDR1 SGHRS, CDR2 YFSETQ. This chain's CDR3 is CASSKPGTANTGELFF. For the CDR3, the DNA is TGCGCCAGCAGCAAACCCGGGACAGCGAACACCGGGGAGCTGTTTTTT. Full variable domain (outside the CDR3, taken from reference TRBV5-1 and TRBJ2-2): KAGVTQTPRYLIKTRGQQVTLSCSPISGHRSVSWYQQTPGQGLQFLFEYFSETQRNKGNFPGRFSGRQFSNSRSEMNVSTLELGDSALYLCASSKPGTANTGELFFGEGSRLTVL.

The gene calls are TRBV27 and TRBJ2-7, with a weak D call TRBD1 (6 bases). Germline CDR1 and CDR2: MNHEY and SMNVEV (reference sequence). The CDR3 has 15 amino acids. V was shortened by 4 bases and J by 2 bases, with 15 bases between the two germline ends. The CDR3 protein is CASSSRLRGTYEQYF. In DNA form, the CDR3 reads TGTGCCAGCAGTTCCCGCCTGAGGGGGACCTACGAGCAGTACTTC.

The J gene is TRBJ1-5, the V gene TRBV27; TRBD1 might be the D (6 bases). This CDR3 region has 18 residues. Germline V gives CDR1 MNHEY, CDR2 SMNVEV (reference sequence). V was pared by 1 base and J by 0 bases, with 16 bases between. The DNA of the CDR3 is TGTGCCAGCAGTTTATATGGGGATAGGGGGAATAGCAATCAGCCCCAGCATTTT. It yields the protein CASSLYGDRGNSNQPQHF.

This chain connects TRBV28 to TRBJ2-3; 9 positions match TRBD2. Germline V lookup: CDR1 MDHEN, CDR2 SYDVKM. The CDR3 spans 15 residues. Trimming took 6 bases from V and 3 from J; bases not matched to a gene: 7. The CDR3 sequence: CASSFGGLATDTQYF. In DNA, the CDR3 is TGTGCCAGCAGCTTTGGGGGACTAGCAACAGATACGCAGTATTTT.

V usage is TRBV4-1 and J usage is TRBJ1-4, with TRBD1 matching 8 bases. Per the germline V gene, CDR1 is MGHRA and CDR2 is YSYEKL. The CDR3 loop spans 14 amino acids. With V trimmed by 2 bases and J by 13 bases, 9 bases remained unmatched. Here the CDR3 DNA reads TGCGCCAGCAGCCAACCGGGACAGGAAAAGGGACTGTTTTTT. Protein: CASSQPGQEKGLFF.

This chain links TRBV4-1 with TRBJ2-7; 7 bases match TRBD1. Looked up from germline, CDR1 is MGHRA and CDR2 is YSYEKL. V gave up 3 bases and J gave up 4 bases; unmatched junction bases: 9. This CDR3 is built from 15 residues. The chain's CDR3 is CASSHPGQKKYEQYF. CDR3 sequence (DNA): TGCGCCAGCAGCCACCCGGGACAGAAAAAATACGAGCAGTACTTC.

V gene TRBV19 combines with J gene TRBJ2-3; unclear D gene. The germline CDR1 and CDR2 sequences are LNHDA and SQIVND (reference sequence). This CDR3 is built from 15 residues. V lost 3 bases to trimming and J lost 1 base, with 11 bases between them. CDR3 region: CASSMESPRTDTQYF. The DNA for the CDR3 is TGTGCCAGTAGTATGGAGAGCCCCCGCACAGATACGCAGTATTTT.

Only a few counts were recorded for this clone. The rearrangement joins TRBV27 to TRBJ2-2, with 7 bases fitting TRBD2. CDR1 and CDR2 from the germline V gene are MNHEY and SMNVEV (reference sequence). The CDR3 sequence is 15 residues long. Trimming cost V 0 bases and J 11 bases; bases outside gene matches: 9. The CDR3 loop is CASSLSGLEVGELFF. The CDR3 DNA reads as TGTGCCAGCAGTTTATCTGGACTAGAAGTTGGAGAGCTGTTTTTT.

The chain uses TRBV4-1 and TRBJ2-7; 9 bases are shared with TRBD2. The CDR3 runs 16 residues. Trimming cost V 0 bases and J 2 bases; bases outside gene matches: 5. Per germline, CDR1 MGHRA and CDR2 YSYEKL. CDR3: CASSQDSGRDTYEQYF. The DNA of the CDR3 is TGCGCCAGCAGCCAAGATAGCGGGAGAGACACCTACGAGCAGTACTTC.

This sequence joins TRBV15 and TRBJ2-1; 9 bases map to TRBD2. The CDR3 is 17 amino acids. Germline V gene data show CDR1 as LNHNV and CDR2 as YYDKDF (reference sequence). The ends lost 3 bases at V and 5 bases at J; junction bases unmatched: 11. The chain's CDR3 is CATSREGRLAGHNEQFF. The CDR3 bases are TGTGCCACCAGCAGGGAAGGTAGGCTAGCGGGACACAATGAGCAGTTCTTC.

The chain couples TRBV4-1 to TRBJ2-5, with unresolved D. With 3 bases removed from V and 5 bases from J, the gap between germline ends came to 4 bases. Looked up from germline, CDR1 is MGHRA and CDR2 is YSYEKL. This CDR3 is built from 11 residues. The CDR3 loop reads CASSQSETQYF. The CDR3 DNA reads as TGCGCCAGCAGCCAGAGCGAGACCCAGTACTTC.

The chain carries TRBV3-1 (or the pseudogene TRBV3-2) and TRBJ2-7, with 13 nucleotides matching TRBD2. CDR1 and CDR2 from the germline V gene are LGHDT and YNNKEL (reference sequence). The V and J ends lost 3 bases and 7 bases, in that order; junction bases with no gene match: 6. CDR3 size: 15 residues. CDR3 bases: TGTGCCAGCAGCCATACTAGCGGGGGGGCCAGGGAGCAGTACTTC. Protein product: CASSHTSGGAREQYF.

This sequence joins TRBV6-5 and TRBJ1-5; D not certain. Per germline, CDR1 MNHEY and CDR2 SVGAGI. Trimming removed 8 bases at V and 7 bases at J, with 15 bases between. This CDR3 region has 13 residues. The CDR3 is CASRTTASQPQHF. As DNA, the CDR3 is TGTGCCAGCCGTACCACCGCTAGCCAGCCCCAGCATTTT.

V usage is TRBV7-9 and J usage is TRBJ2-7; 10 bases align to TRBD2. In germline, CDR1 is SEHNR, CDR2 FQNEAQ (reference sequence). Trimming cost V 4 bases and J 2 bases; bases outside gene matches: 2. The CDR3 consists of 14 residues. The CDR3 is CASSWGLAPYEQYF. The CDR3 DNA is TGTGCCAGCAGCTGGGGACTAGCGCCCTACGAGCAGTACTTC.

The chain joins TRBV4-1 to TRBJ2-1; 9 positions agree with TRBD1. The CDR3 totals 14 residues. V was pared by 9 bases and J by 4 bases, with 7 bases of the junction left unmatched. Germline CDR1 reads MGHRA; CDR2 reads YSYEKL. The CDR3: CASGRGQGYNEQFF. CDR3 nucleotides: TGCGCCAGTGGCCGGGGACAGGGATACAATGAGCAGTTCTTC.

This clone has only a few counts. The V and J genes are TRBV5-6 and TRBJ1-6; D is ambiguous. The CDR3 runs to 13 residues. Per germline, CDR1 SGHDT and CDR2 YYEEEE. Trimming pared 0 bases from V and 8 bases from J, leaving 6 bases between. This chain's CDR3 is CASSLALDSPLHF. The CDR3, as DNA: TGTGCCAGCAGCTTGGCTCTCGATTCACCCCTCCACTTT.

The rearrangement links TRBV5-6 to TRBJ2-7; no clear D gene. Germline V gene lookup returns CDR1 SGHDT and CDR2 YYEEEE. This CDR3 is built from 16 residues. The V end was cut by 0 bases, the J end by 7 bases, with 20 bases between. The CDR3 nucleotides read TGTGCCAGCAGCTTGGGATTTACAGCATACTTTGGGGAGCAGTACTTC. It specifies CASSLGFTAYFGEQYF.

On this clone: An end of the junction differs from the germline gene, which may be a read error. The chain uses TRBV12-3 or TRBV12-4 and TRBJ2-7; TRBD2 is a possible D gene (7 bases). This CDR3 has 12 residues. CDR3 residues: CASSPRGGEQHF. CDR3 nucleotides: TGTGCCAGCAGTCCGAGGGGGGGCGAGCAGCACTTC.